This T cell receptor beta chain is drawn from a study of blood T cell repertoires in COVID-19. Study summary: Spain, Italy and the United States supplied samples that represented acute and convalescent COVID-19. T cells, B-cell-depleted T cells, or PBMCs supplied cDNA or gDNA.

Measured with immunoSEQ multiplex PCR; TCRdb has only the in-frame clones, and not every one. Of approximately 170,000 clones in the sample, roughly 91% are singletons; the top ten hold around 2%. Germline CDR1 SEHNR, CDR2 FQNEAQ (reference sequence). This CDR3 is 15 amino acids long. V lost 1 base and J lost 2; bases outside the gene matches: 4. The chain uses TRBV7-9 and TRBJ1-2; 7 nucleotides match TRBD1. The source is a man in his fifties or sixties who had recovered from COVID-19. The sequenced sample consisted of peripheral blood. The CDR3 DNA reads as TGTGCCAGCAGCTTAGTGGGGACAGACAACTATGGCTACACCTTC. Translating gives CASSLVGTDNYGYTF.